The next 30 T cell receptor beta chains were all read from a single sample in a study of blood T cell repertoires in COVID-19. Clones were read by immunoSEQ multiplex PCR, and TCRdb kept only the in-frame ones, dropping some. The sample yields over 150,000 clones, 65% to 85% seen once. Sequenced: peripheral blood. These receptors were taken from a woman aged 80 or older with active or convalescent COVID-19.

The DNA for the CDR3 is TGTGCCAGCAGTCTGGATGACAGGGCAGTTTTGCCCCTCCACTTT. This codes for CASSLDDRAVLPLHF. V is TRBV27 and J is TRBJ1-6; 7 nucleotides agree with TRBD1. J lost 13 bases, V lost 5 bases, and 14 bases had no gene match. The CDR3 totals 15 residues. In germline, CDR1 is MNHEY, CDR2 SMNVEV (reference sequence).

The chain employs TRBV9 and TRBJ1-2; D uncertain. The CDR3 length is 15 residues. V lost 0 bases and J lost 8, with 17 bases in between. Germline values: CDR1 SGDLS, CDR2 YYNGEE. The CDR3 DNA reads TGTGCCAGCAGCGTAGATGTCGAGGGATTCGGAGGCTACACCTTC. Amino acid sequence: CASSVDVEGFGGYTF.

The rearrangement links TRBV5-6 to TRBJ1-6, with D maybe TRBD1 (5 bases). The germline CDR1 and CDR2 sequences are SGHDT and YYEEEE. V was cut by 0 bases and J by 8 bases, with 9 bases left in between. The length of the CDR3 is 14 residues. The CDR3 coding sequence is TGTGCCAGCAGCTTGGCCGACAGATATTCACCCCTCCACTTT. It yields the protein CASSLADRYSPLHF.

The CDR3 here is CASSSGGRTEAFF. Written as DNA, the CDR3 is TGTGCCAGCAGCTCGGGAGGGAGGACTGAAGCTTTCTTT. The V call is TRBV5-5, the J call TRBJ1-1; D ambiguous. V was pared by 3 bases and J by 5 bases, with 11 bases between. CDR3 length equals 13 residues. The germline CDR1 and CDR2 sequences are SGHKS and YYEKEE (reference sequence). The whole variable domain, filled in from reference TRBV5-5 and TRBJ1-1, reads DAGVTQSPTHLIKTRGQQVTLRCSPISGHKSVSWYQQVLGQGPQFIFQYYEKEERGRGNFPDRFSARQFPNYSSELNVNALLLGDSALYLCASSSGGRTEAFFGQGTRLTVV.

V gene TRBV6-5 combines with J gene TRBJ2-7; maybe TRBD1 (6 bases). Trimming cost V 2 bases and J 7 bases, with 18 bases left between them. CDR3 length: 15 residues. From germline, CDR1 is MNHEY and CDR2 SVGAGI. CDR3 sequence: CASSYQRTGPREQYF. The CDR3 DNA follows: TGTGCCAGCAGTTACCAACGTACAGGGCCTAGGGAGCAGTACTTC.

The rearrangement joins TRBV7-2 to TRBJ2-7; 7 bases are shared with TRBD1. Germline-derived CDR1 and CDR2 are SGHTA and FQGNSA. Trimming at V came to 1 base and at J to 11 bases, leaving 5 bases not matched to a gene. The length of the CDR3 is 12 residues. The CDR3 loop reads CASSLEPGQKYF. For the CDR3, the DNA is TGTGCCAGCAGCTTAGAACCGGGACAGAAGTACTTC.

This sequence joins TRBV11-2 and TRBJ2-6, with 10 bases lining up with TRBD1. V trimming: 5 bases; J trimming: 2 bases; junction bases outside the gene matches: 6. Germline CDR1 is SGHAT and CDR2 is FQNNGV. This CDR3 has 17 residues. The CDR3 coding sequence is TGTGCCAGCAGCCCTCCCGGGACAGGGGCTGGGGCCAACGTCCTGACTTTC. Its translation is CASSPPGTGAGANVLTF.

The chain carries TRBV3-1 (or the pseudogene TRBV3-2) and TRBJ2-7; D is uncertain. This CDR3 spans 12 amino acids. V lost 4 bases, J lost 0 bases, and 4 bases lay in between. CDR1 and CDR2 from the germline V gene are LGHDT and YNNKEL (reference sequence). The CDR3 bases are TGTGCCAGCAGCCTGAGCTCCTACGAGCAGTACTTC. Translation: CASSLSSYEQYF.

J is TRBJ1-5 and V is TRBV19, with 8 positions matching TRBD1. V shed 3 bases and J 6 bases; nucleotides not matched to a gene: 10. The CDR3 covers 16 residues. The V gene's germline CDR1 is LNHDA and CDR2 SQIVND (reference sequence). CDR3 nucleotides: TGTGCCAGTAGTATTAAACGGACAGGGTCGCCTCAGCCCCAGCATTTT. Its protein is CASSIKRTGSPQPQHF. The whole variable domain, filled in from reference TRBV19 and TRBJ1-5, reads DGGITQSPKYLFRKEGQNVTLSCEQNLNHDAMYWYRQDPGQGLRLIYYSQIVNDFQKGDIAEGYSVSREKKESFPLTVTSAQKNPTAFYLCASSIKRTGSPQPQHFGDGTRLSIL.

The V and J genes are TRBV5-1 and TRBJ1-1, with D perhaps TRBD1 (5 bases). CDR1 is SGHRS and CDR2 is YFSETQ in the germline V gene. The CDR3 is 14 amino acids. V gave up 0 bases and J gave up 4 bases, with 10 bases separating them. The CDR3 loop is CASSLGDSGTEAFF. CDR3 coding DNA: TGCGCCAGCAGCTTGGGAGACAGTGGCACTGAAGCTTTCTTT. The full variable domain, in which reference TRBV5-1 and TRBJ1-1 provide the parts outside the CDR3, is KAGVTQTPRYLIKTRGQQVTLSCSPISGHRSVSWYQQTPGQGLQFLFEYFSETQRNKGNFPGRFSGRQFSNSRSEMNVSTLELGDSALYLCASSLGDSGTEAFFGQGTRLTVV.

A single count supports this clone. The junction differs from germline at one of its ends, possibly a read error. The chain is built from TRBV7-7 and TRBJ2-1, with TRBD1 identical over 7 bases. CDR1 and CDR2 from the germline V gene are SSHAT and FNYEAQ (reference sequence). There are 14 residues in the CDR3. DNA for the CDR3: TGTGCTAGCAGCTTAGTCACAGGGGATACTGAGCAGTTCTTC. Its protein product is CASSLVTGDTEQFF.

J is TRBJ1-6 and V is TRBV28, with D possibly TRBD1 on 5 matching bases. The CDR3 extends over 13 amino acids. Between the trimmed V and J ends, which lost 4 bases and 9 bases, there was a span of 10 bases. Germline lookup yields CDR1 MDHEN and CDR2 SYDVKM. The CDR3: CASSSHGASPLHF. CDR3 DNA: TGTGCCAGCAGTTCCCATGGGGCTTCACCCCTCCACTTT.

The CDR3 spells CASSEDSPPLHF. The DNA for the CDR3 is TGTGCCAGCAGTGAAGACAGCCCGCCCCTCCACTTT. The chain carries TRBV2 and TRBJ1-6; D remains ambiguous. The germline CDR1 and CDR2 sequences are SNHLY and FYNNEI. The CDR3 runs 12 residues. V was trimmed by 1 base and J by 13 bases, leaving 8 bases between them.

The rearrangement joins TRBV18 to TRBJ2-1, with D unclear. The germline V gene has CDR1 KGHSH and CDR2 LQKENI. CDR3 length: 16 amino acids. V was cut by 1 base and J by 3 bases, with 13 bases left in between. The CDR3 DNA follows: TGTGCCAGCTCACCACGTGTGGCTCCCTTCTACAATGAGCAGTTCTTC. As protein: CASSPRVAPFYNEQFF.

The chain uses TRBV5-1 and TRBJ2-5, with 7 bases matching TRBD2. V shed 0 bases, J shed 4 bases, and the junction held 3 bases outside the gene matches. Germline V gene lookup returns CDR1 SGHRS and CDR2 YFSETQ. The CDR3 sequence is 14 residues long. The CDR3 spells CASSLAGGVETQYF. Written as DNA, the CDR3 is TGCGCCAGCAGCTTGGCGGGGGGTGTAGAGACCCAGTACTTC.

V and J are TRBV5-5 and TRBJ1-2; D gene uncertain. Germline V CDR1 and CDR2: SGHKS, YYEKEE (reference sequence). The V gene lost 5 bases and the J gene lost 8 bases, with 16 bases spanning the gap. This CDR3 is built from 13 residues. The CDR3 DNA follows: TGTGCCAGCAGGGATGGAGGCCTGAGAGGCTACACCTTC. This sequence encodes CASRDGGLRGYTF.

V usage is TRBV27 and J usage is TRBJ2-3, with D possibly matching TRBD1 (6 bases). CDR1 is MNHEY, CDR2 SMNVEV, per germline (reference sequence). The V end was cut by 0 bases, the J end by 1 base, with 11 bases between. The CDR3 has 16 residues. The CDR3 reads CASSLSIKGGTDTQYF. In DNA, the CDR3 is TGTGCCAGCAGTTTATCGATAAAGGGGGGCACAGATACGCAGTATTTT.

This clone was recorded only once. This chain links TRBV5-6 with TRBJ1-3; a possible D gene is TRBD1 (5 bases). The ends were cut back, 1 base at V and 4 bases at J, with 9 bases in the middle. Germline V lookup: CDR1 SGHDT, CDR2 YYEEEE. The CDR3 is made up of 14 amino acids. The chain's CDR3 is CASSLSRVGNTIYF. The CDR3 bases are TGTGCCAGCAGCTTGAGCAGGGTCGGAAACACCATATATTTT.

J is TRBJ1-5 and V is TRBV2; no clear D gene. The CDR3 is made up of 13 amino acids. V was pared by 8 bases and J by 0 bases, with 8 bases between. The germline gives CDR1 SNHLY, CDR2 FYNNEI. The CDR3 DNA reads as TGTGCCAGCCGTAGTGATAGCAATCAGCCCCAGCATTTT. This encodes CASRSDSNQPQHF. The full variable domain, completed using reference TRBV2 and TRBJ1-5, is EPEVTQTPSHQVTQMGQEVILRCVPISNHLYFYWYRQILGQKVEFLVSFYNNEISEKSEIFDDQFSVERPDGSNFTLKIRSTKLEDSAMYFCASRSDSNQPQHFGDGTRLSIL.

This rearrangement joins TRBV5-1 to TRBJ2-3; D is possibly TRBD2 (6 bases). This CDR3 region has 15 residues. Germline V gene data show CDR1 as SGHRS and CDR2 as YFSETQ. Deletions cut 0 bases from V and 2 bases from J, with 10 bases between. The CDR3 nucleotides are TGCGCCAGCAGCTTGGCCAGGAGGGACACAGATACGCAGTATTTT. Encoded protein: CASSLARRDTDTQYF.

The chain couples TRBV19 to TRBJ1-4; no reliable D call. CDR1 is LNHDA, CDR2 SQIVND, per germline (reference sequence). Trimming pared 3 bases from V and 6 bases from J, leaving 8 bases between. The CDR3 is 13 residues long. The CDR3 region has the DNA TGTGCCAGTAGTATTGGGCGGGATGAAAAACTGTTTTTT. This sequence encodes CASSIGRDEKLFF.

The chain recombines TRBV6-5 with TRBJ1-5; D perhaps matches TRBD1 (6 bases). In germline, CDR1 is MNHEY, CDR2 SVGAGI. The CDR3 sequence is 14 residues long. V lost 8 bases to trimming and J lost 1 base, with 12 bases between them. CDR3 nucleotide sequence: TGTGCCAGCGAAACAGGGACCAGCAATCAGCCCCAGCATTTT. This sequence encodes CASETGTSNQPQHF.

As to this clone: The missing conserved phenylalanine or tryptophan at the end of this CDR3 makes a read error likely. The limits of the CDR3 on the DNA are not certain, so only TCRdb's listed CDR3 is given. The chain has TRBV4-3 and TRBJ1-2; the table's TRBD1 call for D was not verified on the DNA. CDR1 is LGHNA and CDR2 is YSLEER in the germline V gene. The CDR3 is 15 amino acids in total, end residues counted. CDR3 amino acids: CASSQDLARGLWLHL.

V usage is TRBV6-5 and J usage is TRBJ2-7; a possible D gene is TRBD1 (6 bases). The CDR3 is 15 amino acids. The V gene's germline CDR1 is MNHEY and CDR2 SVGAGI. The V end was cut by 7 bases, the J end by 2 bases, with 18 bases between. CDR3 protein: CASTIGRGGTYEQYF. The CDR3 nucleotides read TGTGCCAGCACTATCGGCCGTGGGGGCACCTACGAGCAGTACTTC.

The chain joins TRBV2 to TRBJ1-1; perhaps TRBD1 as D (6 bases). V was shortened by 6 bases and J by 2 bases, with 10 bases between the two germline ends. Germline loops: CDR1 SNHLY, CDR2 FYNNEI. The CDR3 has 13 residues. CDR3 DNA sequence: TGTGCCAGCAGACTACAGGGAAACACTGAAGCTTTCTTT. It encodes CASRLQGNTEAFF.

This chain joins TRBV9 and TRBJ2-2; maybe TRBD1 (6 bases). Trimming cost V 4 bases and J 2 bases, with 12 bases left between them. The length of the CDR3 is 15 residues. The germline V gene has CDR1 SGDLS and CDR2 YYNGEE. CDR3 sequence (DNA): TGTGCCAGCAGCATATCGGACAGTAACACCGGGGAGCTGTTTTTT. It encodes CASSISDSNTGELFF.

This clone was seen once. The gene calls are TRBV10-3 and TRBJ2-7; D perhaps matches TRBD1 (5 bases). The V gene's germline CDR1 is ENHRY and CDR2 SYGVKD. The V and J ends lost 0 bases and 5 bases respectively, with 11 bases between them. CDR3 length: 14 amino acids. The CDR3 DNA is TGTGCCATCAGTGAGTCGCAGGGAATCCACGAGCAGTACTTC. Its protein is CAISESQGIHEQYF.

Here the CDR3 reads CASSLEGGYTF. In DNA, the CDR3 is TGTGCCAGCAGCTTGGAGGGTGGCTACACCTTC. The chain joins TRBV13 to TRBJ1-2; D not resolved. Germline V gene data show CDR1 as PRHDT and CDR2 as FYEKMQ (reference sequence). The CDR3 sequence is 11 residues long. The ends were cut back, 3 bases at V and 7 bases at J, with 6 bases in the middle.

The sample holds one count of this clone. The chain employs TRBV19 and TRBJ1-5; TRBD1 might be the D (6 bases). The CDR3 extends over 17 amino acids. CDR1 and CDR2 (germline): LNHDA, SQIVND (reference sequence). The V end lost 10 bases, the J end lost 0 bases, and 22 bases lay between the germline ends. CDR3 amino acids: CATLDRPSSYSNQPQHF. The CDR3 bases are TGTGCCACCCTAGACAGGCCAAGCTCTTATAGCAATCAGCCCCAGCATTTT.

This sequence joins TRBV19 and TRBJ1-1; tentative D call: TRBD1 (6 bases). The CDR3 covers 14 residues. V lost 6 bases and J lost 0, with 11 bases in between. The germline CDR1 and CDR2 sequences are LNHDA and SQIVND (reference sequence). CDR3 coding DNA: TGTGCCAGTAGGGACAGAGTAATGAACACTGAAGCTTTCTTT. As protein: CASRDRVMNTEAFF.